Listed below are T cell receptor beta chains from one sample, sequenced in a study of control samples from healthy donors and cancer patients. The protocol was immunoSEQ multiplex PCR, while the TCRdb copy is restricted to in-frame clones and leaves out a portion. The table shows 400,000 to 450,000 clones, with approximately 92% occurring only once. Sequences were obtained from PBMCs. The receptors come from a man aged 40-49 years with head and neck cancer. The CDR3 runs from the conserved cysteine through the conserved F or W. A D gene is named only where the DNA matches it firmly.

V	J	D	CDR3	DNA
TRBV4-2	TRBJ2-1	NA	CASSQGGLSSYNEQFF	TGTGCCAGCAGCCAAGGGGGATTGAGCTCCTACAATGAGCAGTTCTTC
TRBV28	TRBJ1-2	NA	CASSFIGHGVNGYTF	TGTGCCAGCAGTTTTATTGGGCATGGGGTAAATGGCTACACCTTC
TRBV10-3	TRBJ1-5	NA	CAIRRSEDQPQHF	TGTGCCATCAGGAGATCTGAGGATCAGCCCCAGCATTTT
TRBV7-3	TRBJ2-5	NA	CASSPFGGAGETQYF	TGTGCCAGCAGCCCTTTCGGGGGCGCGGGTGAGACCCAGTACTTC
TRBV27	TRBJ1-5	TRBD1	CASSPRRDSLNQPQHF	TGTGCCAGCAGTCCTCGCCGGGACAGCCTCAATCAGCCCCAGCATTTT
TRBV28	TRBJ1-6	NA	CASLTGNSPLHF	TGTGCCAGCCTAACAGGGAATTCACCCCTCCACTTT
TRBV6-5	TRBJ2-7	NA	CASRTSAGTSYEQYF	TGTGCCAGCAGGACCTCGGCAGGGACCTCCTACGAGCAGTACTTC
TRBV7-2	TRBJ2-5	TRBD2	CASSLLAGGPEETQYF	TGTGCCAGCAGCTTACTAGCGGGGGGGCCGGAAGAGACCCAGTACTTC
TRBV7-2	TRBJ2-7	TRBD1	CASSRGTGYSYEQYF	TGTGCCAGCAGCCGCGGGACAGGGTACTCCTACGAGCAGTACTTC
TRBV15	TRBJ2-3	TRBD2	CATAGTSGPKDTQYF	TGTGCCACCGCCGGGACTAGCGGGCCCAAAGATACGCAGTATTTT
TRBV5-4	TRBJ1-4	NA	CASSGDGSNEKLFF	TGTGCCAGCAGCGGTGACGGAAGTAATGAAAAACTGTTTTTT